This is a list of T cell receptor beta chains from one sample in a study of identical twins. TCRdb redid the calling of the 5' RACE reads with MiXCR, one entry per CDR3 protein. The data hold approximately 590,000 distinct CDR3 sequences, with more than 9% observed a single time. The same data also went into a second study, on yellow fever vaccine responses in identical twins.

The sample taken for sequencing was PBMCs. All receptors derive from a young woman in good health. Each CDR3 is given with its conserved first and last residue. The order of the fields is J gene, clone size, CDR3 length, V gene, D gene, CDR3 protein, CDR3 DNA. D genes are given only for firm matches. Rows give clone size only sometimes, using once, few, many, or a class for an expanded clone.

>TRBJ2-5|many|15|TRBV6-5|TRBD2
CASSTRLAGGKTQYF
TGTGCCAGCAGTACCCGACTAGCGGGGGGCAAGACCCAGTACTTC
>TRBJ2-3|few|13|TRBV25-1|NA
CASSPGYTDTQYF
TGTGCCAGCAGTCCCGGATACACAGATACGCAGTATTTT
>TRBJ1-5|few|14|TRBV7-2|NA
CASSPDSNNQPQHF
TGTGCCAGCAGTCCCGACAGTAACAATCAGCCCCAGCATTTT
>TRBJ2-7|NA|13|TRBV20-1|TRBD2
CSASGTNINEQYF
TGCAGTGCTAGCGGGACTAACATTAACGAGCAGTACTTC
>TRBJ1-1|NA|14|TRBV12-3/TRBV12-4|TRBD1
CASNLRDRVTEAFF
TGTGCCAGCAACCTCCGGGACAGGGTCACTGAAGCTTTCTTT
>TRBJ2-1|NA|13|TRBV30|NA
CAGPRLGGHEQFF
TGTGCCGGACCCCGTCTTGGGGGACATGAGCAGTTCTTC
>TRBJ2-3|few|16|TRBV18|NA
CASSSTPSSGSDTQYF
TGTGCCAGCTCATCCACGCCTAGTTCGGGTAGTGATACGCAGTATTTT
>TRBJ2-3|NA|15|TRBV5-1|NA
CASRERGRSGDTQYF
TGCGCCAGCAGAGAGAGGGGTAGGAGCGGAGATACGCAGTATTTT
>TRBJ2-1|many|14|TRBV7-3|TRBD2
CASSIGLAGNEQFF
TGCGCCAGCAGCATCGGACTAGCGGGAAATGAGCAGTTCTTC
>TRBJ2-5|NA|15|TRBV11-2|NA
CASGAGQTNQETQYF
TGTGCCAGCGGAGCGGGACAAACAAACCAAGAGACCCAGTACTTC
>TRBJ2-7|many|13|TRBV2|NA
CASSVKGNYEQYF
TGTGCCAGCAGTGTTAAGGGAAACTACGAGCAGTACTTC
>TRBJ1-2|NA|14|TRBV2|NA
CASSEDAPGYGYTF
TGTGCCAGCAGTGAAGACGCCCCGGGGTATGGCTACACCTTC
>TRBJ1-5|few|12|TRBV20-1|NA
CSARQANQPQHF
TGCAGTGCTAGACAGGCGAATCAGCCCCAGCATTTT
>TRBJ2-1|many|14|TRBV6-1|TRBD1
CASGRQGQGNEQFF
TGTGCCAGCGGGCGCCAGGGACAGGGGAATGAGCAGTTCTTC
>TRBJ2-3|many|16|TRBV5-6|TRBD2
CASSWEGGRGADTQYF
TGTGCCAGCAGCTGGGAGGGTGGCCGCGGCGCAGATACGCAGTATTTT
>TRBJ2-7|few|16|TRBV27|TRBD2
CASSLGLAGAGYEQYF
TGTGCCAGCAGTTTGGGACTAGCGGGAGCCGGCTACGAGCAGTACTTC
>TRBJ2-4|few|14|TRBV7-9|TRBD2
CARSFIRGGDIQYF
TGTGCCAGAAGCTTTATCCGGGGAGGGGACATTCAGTACTTC
>TRBJ1-1|few|13|TRBV5-1|TRBD1
CASGVDRDTEAFF
TGCGCCAGCGGAGTCGACAGGGACACTGAAGCTTTCTTT
>TRBJ2-3|few|16|TRBV5-6|NA
CASSLKGGQWADTQYF
TGTGCCAGCAGCCTCAAGGGGGGACAGTGGGCAGATACGCAGTATTTT
>TRBJ2-1|NA|16|TRBV6-2/TRBV6-3|NA
CASSQGPAPGEDEQFF
TGTGCCAGCAGTCAAGGACCAGCCCCTGGCGAGGATGAGCAGTTCTTC
>TRBJ2-7|few|13|TRBV20-1|TRBD2
CSASPSGSYEQYF
TGCAGTGCTAGCCCTAGCGGATCCTACGAGCAGTACTTC
>TRBJ2-7|once|14|TRBV19|NA
CASSIPQRSYEQYF
TGTGCCAGTAGTATACCCCAGCGGAGCTACGAGCAGTACTTC